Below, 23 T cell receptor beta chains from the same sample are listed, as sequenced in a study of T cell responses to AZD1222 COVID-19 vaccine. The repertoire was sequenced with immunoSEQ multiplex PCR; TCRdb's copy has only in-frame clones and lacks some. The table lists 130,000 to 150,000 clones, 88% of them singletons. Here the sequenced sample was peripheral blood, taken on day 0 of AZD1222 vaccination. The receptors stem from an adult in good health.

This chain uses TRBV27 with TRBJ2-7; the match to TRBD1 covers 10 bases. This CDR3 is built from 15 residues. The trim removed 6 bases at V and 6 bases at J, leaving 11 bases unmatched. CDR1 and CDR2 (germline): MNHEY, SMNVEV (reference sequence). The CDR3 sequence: CASSSPGQGPSEQYF. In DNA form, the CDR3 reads TGTGCCAGCAGCTCACCGGGACAGGGGCCCTCCGAGCAGTACTTC.

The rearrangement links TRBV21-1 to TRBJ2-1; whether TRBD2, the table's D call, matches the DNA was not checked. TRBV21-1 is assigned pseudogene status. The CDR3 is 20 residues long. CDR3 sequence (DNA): TGTGCCAGCAGCAATTCTCCTGCGACCCCGCGGGGGGACTTCTACAATGAGCAGTTCTTC. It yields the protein CASSNSPATPRGDFYNEQFF.

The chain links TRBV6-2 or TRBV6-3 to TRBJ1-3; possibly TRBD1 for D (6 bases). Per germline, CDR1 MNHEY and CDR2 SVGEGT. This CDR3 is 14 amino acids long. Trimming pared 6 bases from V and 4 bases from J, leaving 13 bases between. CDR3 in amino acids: CASSPTGRGNTIYF. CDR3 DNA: TGTGCCAGCAGCCCTACAGGGAGAGGAAACACCATATATTTT.

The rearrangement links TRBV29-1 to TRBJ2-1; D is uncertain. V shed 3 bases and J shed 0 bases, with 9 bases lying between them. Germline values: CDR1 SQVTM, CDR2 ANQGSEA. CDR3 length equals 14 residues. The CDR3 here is CSVEDASSYNEQFF. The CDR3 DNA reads TGCAGCGTTGAGGACGCCAGCTCCTACAATGAGCAGTTCTTC.

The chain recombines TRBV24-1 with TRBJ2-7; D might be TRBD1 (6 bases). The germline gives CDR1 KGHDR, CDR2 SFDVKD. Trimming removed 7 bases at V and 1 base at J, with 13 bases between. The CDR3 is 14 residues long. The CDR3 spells CATSSTGRSYEQYF. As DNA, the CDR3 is TGTGCCACCAGCTCAACAGGGAGATCCTACGAGCAGTACTTC.

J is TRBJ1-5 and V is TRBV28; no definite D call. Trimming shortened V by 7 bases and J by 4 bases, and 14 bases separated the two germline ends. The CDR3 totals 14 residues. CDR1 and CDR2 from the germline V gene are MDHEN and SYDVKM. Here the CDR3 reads CASIPGQLNQPQHF. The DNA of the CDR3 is TGTGCCAGCATCCCCGGGCAGCTGAATCAGCCCCAGCATTTT. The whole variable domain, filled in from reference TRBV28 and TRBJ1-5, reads DVKVTQSSRYLVKRTGEKVFLECVQDMDHENMFWYRQDPGLGLRLIYFSYDVKMKEKGDIPEGYSVSREKKERFSLILESASTNQTSMYLCASIPGQLNQPQHFGDGTRLSIL.

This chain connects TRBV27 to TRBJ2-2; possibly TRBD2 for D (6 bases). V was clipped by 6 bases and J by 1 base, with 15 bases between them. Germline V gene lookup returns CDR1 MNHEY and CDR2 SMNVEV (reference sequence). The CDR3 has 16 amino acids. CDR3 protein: CASSRWWGENTGELFF. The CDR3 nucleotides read TGTGCCAGCAGCCGGTGGTGGGGGGAGAACACCGGGGAGCTGTTTTTT.

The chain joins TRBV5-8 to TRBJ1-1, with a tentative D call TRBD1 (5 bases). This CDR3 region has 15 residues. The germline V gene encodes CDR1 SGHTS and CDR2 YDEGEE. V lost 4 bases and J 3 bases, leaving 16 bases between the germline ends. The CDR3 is CASSRGVGRDTEAFF. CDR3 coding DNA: TGTGCCAGCAGCAGGGGCGTCGGTAGGGACACTGAAGCTTTCTTT.

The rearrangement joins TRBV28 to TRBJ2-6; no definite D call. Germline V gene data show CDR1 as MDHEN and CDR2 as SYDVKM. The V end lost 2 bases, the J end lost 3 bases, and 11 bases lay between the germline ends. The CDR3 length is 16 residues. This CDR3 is CASSLEVTSGANVLTF. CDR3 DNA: TGTGCCAGCAGTTTAGAAGTTACGAGTGGGGCCAACGTCCTGACTTTC.

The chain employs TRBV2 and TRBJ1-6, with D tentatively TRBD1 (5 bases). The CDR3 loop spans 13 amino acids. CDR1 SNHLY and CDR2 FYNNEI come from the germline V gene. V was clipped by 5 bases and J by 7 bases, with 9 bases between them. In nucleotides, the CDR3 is TGTGCCAGCAGTCGCGGGGCAAATTCACCCCTCCACTTT. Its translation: CASSRGANSPLHF.

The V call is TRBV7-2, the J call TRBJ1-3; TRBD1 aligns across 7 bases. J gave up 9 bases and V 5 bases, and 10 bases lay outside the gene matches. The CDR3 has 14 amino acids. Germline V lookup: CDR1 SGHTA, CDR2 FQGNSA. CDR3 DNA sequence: TGTGCCAGCAGCCTAACAGAGACAGGGACCACCATATATTTT. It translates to CASSLTETGTTIYF.

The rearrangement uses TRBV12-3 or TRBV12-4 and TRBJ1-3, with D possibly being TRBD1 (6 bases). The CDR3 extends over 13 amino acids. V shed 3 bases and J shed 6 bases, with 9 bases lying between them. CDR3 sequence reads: CASSFPGVNTIYF. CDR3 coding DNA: TGTGCCAGCAGTTTCCCAGGGGTAAACACCATATATTTT.

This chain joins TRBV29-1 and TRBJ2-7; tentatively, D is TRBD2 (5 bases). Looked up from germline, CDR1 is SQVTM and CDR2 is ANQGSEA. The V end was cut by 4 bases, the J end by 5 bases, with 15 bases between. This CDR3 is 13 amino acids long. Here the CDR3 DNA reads TGCAGCGTTGTTGTATCGGGGTACGACGAGCAGTACTTC. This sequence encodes CSVVVSGYDEQYF.

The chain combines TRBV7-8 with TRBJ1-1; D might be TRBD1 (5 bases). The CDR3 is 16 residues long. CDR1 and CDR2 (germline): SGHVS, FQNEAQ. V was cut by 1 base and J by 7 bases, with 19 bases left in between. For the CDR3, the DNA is TGTGCCAGCAGCTTAGTTCGCCCGGGACCCACCCTTGAAGCTTTCTTT. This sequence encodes CASSLVRPGPTLEAFF. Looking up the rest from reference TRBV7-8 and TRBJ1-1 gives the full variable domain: GAGVSQSPRYKVAKRGQDVALRCDPISGHVSLFWYQQALGQGPEFLTYFQNEAQLDKSGLPSDRFFAERPEGSVSTLKIQRTQQEDSAVYLCASSLVRPGPTLEAFFGQGTRLTVV.

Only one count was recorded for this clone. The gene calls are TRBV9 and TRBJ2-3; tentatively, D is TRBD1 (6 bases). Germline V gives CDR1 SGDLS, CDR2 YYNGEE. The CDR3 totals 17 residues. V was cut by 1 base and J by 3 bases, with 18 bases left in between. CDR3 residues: CASSVTQGSRGTDTQYF. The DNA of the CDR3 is TGTGCCAGCAGCGTAACGCAGGGGTCTAGGGGGACAGATACGCAGTATTTT. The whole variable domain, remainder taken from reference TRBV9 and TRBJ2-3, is DSGVTQTPKHLITATGQRVTLRCSPRSGDLSVYWYQQSLDQGLQFLIQYYNGEERAKGNILERFSAQQFPDLHSELNLSSLELGDSALYFCASSVTQGSRGTDTQYFGPGTRLTVL.

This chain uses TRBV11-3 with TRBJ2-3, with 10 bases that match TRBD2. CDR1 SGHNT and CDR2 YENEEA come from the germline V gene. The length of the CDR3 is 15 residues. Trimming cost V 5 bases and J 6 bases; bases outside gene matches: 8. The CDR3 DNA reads TGTGCCAGCAGCCCAGCGGGGGGGGCAGGGGATACGCAGTATTTT. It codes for CASSPAGGAGDTQYF.

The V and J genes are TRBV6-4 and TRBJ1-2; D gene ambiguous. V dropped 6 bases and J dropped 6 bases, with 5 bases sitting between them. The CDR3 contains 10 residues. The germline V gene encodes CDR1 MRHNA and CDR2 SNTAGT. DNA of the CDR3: TGTGCCAGCAGCCTAAATGGCTACACCTTC. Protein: CASSLNGYTF.

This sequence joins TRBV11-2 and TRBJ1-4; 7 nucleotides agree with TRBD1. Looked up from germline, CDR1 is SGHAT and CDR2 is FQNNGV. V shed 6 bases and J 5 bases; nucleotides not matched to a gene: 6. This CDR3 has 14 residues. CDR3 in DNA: TGTGCCAGCAGGGGAGGAGGGGGCAATGAAAAACTGTTTTTT. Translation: CASRGGGGNEKLFF.

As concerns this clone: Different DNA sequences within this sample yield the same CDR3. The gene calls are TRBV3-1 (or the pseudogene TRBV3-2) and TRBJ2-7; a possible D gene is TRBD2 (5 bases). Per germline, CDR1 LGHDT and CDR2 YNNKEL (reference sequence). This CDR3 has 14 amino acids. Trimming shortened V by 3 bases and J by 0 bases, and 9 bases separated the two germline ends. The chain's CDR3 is CASSQGANSYEQYF. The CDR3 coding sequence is TGTGCCAGCAGCCAGGGAGCGAACTCCTACGAGCAGTACTTC.

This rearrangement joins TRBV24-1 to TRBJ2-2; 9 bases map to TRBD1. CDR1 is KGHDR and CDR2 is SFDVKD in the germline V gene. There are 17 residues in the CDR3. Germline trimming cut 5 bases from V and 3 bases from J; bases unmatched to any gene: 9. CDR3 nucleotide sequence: TGTGCCACCAGTGGTTACCGGGACAGGGCGCACACCGGGGAGCTGTTTTTT. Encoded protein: CATSGYRDRAHTGELFF.

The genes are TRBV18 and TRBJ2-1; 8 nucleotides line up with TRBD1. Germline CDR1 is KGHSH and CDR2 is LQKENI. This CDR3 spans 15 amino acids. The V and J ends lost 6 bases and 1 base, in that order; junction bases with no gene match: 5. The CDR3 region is CASSYGQGSYNEQFF. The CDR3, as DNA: TGTGCCAGCTCGTACGGACAGGGTTCCTACAATGAGCAGTTCTTC.

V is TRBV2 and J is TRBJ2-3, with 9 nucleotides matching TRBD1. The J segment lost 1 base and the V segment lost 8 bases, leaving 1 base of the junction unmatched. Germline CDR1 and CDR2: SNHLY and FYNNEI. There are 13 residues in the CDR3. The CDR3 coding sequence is TGTGCCAGCGGGGACAGGGGCACAGATACGCAGTATTTT. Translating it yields CASGDRGTDTQYF. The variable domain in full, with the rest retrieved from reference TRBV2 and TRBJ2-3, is EPEVTQTPSHQVTQMGQEVILRCVPISNHLYFYWYRQILGQKVEFLVSFYNNEISEKSEIFDDQFSVERPDGSNFTLKIRSTKLEDSAMYFCASGDRGTDTQYFGPGTRLTVL.

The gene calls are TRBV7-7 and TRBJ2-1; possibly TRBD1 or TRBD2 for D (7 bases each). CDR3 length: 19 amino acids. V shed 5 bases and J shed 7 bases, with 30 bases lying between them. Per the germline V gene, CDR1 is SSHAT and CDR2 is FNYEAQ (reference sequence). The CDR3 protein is CASSQDRLVLQWGGNEQFF. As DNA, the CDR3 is TGTGCCAGCAGCCAGGACAGGCTGGTTCTACAATGGGGGGGGAATGAGCAGTTCTTC.